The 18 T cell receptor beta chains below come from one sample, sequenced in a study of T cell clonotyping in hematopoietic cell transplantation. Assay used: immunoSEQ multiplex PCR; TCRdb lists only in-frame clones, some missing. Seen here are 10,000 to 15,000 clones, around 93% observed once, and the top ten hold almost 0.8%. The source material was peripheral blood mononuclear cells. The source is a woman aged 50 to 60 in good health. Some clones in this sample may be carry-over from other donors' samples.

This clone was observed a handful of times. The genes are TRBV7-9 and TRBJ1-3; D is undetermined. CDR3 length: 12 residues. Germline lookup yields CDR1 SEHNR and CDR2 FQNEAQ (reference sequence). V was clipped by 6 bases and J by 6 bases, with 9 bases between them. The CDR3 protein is CASSSLQNTIYF. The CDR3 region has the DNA TGTGCCAGCAGTTCCCTTCAAAACACCATATATTTT.

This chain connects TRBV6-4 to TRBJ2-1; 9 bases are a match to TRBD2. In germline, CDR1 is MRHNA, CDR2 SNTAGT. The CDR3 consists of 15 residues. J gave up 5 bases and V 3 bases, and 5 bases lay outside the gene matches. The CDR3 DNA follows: TGTGCCAGCAGTGATGTCGCGGGGGGGCACAATGAGCAGTTCTTC. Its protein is CASSDVAGGHNEQFF.

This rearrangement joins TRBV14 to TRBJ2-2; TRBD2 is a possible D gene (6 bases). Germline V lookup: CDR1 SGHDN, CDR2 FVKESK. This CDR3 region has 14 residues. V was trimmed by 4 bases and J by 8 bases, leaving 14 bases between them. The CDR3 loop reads CASSPTGLAGELFF. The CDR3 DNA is TGTGCCAGCAGCCCAACGGGACTCGCGGGGGAGCTGTTTTTT.

CDR3 DNA sequence: TGTGCCAGCAGCGGCCAGGGGGCTCTTTCCTACAATGAGCAGTTCTTC. Its protein product is CASSGQGALSYNEQFF. This rearrangement joins TRBV9 to TRBJ2-1; 8 bases match TRBD1. The CDR3 totals 16 residues. CDR1 and CDR2 (germline): SGDLS, YYNGEE. The V segment lost 3 bases and the J segment 1 base; nucleotides outside the gene matches: 6.

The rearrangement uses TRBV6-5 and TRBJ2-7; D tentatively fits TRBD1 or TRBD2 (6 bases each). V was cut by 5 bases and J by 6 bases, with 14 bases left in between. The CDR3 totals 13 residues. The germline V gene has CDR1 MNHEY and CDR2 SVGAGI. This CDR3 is CASSPWRGAEQYF. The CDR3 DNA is TGTGCCAGCAGTCCCTGGAGGGGGGCCGAGCAGTACTTC.

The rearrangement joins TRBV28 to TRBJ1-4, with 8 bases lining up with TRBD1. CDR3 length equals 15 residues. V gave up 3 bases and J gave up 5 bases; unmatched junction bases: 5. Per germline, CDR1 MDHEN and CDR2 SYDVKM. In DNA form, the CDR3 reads TGTGCCAGCAGTTTGATGGACAGGGAGAATGAAAAACTGTTTTTT. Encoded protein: CASSLMDRENEKLFF. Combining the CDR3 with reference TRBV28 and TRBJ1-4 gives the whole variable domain DVKVTQSSRYLVKRTGEKVFLECVQDMDHENMFWYRQDPGLGLRLIYFSYDVKMKEKGDIPEGYSVSREKKERFSLILESASTNQTSMYLCASSLMDRENEKLFFGSGTQLSVL.

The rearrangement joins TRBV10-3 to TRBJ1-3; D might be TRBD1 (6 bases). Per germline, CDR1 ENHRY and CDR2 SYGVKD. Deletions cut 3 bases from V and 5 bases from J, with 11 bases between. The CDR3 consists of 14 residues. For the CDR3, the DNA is TGTGCCATCAGTGATTCGGGGGCAAGAAACACCATATATTTT. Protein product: CAISDSGARNTIYF.

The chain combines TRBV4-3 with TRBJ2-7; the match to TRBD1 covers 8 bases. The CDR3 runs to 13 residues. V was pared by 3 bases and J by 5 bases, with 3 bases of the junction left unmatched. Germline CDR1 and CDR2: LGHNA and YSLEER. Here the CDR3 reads CASSQRTGHEQYF. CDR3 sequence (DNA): TGCGCCAGCAGCCAGAGGACAGGGCACGAGCAGTACTTC.

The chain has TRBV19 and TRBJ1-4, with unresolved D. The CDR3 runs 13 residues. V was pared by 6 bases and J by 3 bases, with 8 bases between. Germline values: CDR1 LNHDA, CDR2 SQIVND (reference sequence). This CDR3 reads CASRSGSNEKLFF. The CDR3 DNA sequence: TGTGCCAGTAGGTCCGGCTCTAATGAAAAACTGTTTTTT.

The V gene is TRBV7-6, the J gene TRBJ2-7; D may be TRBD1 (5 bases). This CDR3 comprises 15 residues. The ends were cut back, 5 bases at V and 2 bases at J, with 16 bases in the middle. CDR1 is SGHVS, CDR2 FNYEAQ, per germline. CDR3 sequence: CASSPQQVFPYEQYF. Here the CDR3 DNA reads TGTGCCAGCAGCCCCCAACAGGTCTTCCCCTACGAGCAGTACTTC.

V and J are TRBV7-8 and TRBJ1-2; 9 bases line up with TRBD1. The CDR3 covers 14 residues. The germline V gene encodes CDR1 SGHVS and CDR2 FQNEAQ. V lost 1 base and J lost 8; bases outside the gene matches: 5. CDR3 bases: TGTGCCAGCAGCTTAGGACAGGGGGTTCACGGCTACACCTTC. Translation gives CASSLGQGVHGYTF.

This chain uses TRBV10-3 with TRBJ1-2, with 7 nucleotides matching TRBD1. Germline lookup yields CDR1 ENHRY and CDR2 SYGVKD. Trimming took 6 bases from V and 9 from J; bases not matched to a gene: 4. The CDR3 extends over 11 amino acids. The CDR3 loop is CAIRGDSSYTF. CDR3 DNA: TGTGCCATCAGGGGGGACAGCAGCTACACCTTC.

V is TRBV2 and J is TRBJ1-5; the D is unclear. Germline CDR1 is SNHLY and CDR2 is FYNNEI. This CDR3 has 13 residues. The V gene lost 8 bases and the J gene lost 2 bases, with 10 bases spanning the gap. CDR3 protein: CASQSHGNQPQHF. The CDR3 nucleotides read TGTGCCAGCCAGTCTCATGGCAATCAGCCCCAGCATTTT.

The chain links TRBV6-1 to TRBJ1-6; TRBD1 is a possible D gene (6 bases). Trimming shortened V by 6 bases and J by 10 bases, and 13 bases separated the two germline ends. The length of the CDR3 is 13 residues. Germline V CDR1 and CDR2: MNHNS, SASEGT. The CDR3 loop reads CASSLQGWSPLHF. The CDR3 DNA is TGTGCCAGCAGCCTACAGGGCTGGTCACCCCTCCACTTT.

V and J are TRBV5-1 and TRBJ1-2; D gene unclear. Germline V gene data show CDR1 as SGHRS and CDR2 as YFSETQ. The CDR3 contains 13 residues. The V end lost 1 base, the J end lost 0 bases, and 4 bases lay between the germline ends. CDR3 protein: CASSLSPNYGYTF. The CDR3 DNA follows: TGCGCCAGCAGCTTGTCACCTAACTATGGCTACACCTTC.

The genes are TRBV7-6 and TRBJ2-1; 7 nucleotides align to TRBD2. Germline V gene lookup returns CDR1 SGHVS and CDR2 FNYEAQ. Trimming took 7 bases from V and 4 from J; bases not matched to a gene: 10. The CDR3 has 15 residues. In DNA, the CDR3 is TGTGCCAGCACCCGGGTTGCTAGCGGATACAATGAGCAGTTCTTC. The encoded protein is CASTRVASGYNEQFF. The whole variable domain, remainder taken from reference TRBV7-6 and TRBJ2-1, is GAGVSQSPRYKVTKRGQDVALRCDPISGHVSLYWYRQALGQGPEFLTYFNYEAQQDKSGLPNDRFSAERPEGSISTLTIQRTEQRDSAMYRCASTRVASGYNEQFFGPGTRLTVL.

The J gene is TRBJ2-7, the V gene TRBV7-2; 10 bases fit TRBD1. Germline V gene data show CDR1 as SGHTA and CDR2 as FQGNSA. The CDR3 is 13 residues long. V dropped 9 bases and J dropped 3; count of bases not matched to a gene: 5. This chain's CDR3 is CASQRTGGYEQYF. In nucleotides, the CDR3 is TGTGCCAGTCAACGGACAGGGGGCTACGAGCAGTACTTC.

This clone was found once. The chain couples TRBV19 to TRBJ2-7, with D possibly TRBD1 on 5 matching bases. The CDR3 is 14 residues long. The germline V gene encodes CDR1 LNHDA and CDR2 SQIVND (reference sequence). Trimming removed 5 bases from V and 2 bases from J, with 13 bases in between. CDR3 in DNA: TGTGCCAGTAGTGTAATCGACAGCCCCTACGAGCAGTACTTC. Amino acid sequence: CASSVIDSPYEQYF.